This T cell receptor (beta chain) appears in the sequencing data of a study of blood T cells in healthy people across ages (dated by TCRdb to about 2015). With regard to the full study: In model experiments, template switching captured about one uniquely barcoded TCR beta cDNA molecule for every two T cells. Age-related changes in TCR beta repertoire diversity were measured in the study by deep sequencing normalized with unique cDNA molecular identifiers. The donors were split into four age groups: young (average 16 years), middle-aged (around 37), aged (approximately 60) and long-lived (roughly 88). To avoid experimental bias, donors of different ages were spread randomly across the sequencing lanes. For two donors (one aged 18 to 29 and one aged 80 or older), the study analyzed two additional independent replicas of 1 million unique cDNA reads from the same blood draw.

To note about this clonotype: No antigen is known for it. Base qualities are not recorded, but no much larger clone differs from it by a single base.

Study-level results and caveats: The CMV infection status of donors was not known, potentially confounding age-related changes in expanded clonotypes. There was a strong correlation between observed TCR beta diversity and the percentage of naive T cells measured by flow cytometry. Compared with the aged group, the long-lived group had more naive CD4+ T cells, fewer expanded clones and increased TCR diversity, a pattern suggesting age selection. Estimates of total diversity based on one million sequenced T cells were considered lower bounds and underestimates. As age increased, observed TCR beta diversity per million T cells dropped in a roughly linear way, and a significant reduction was already evident by age roughly 36. Since profiling was done on bulk unsorted PBMCs, naive and antigen-experienced compartments could not be conclusively compared.

From the cysteine up to the phenylalanine, the CDR3 has a length of 18 residues. The CDR3 DNA has 54 bases and is translated from base 1. The germline V gene sets CDR1 to SGHTA and CDR2 to FQGNSA. At the junction V is shortened by 1 base and J by 1 base; bases outside the gene matches: 4. Library preparation used 5' RACE. Sequencing was performed on an Illumina HiSeq 2500. A second roughly 7 to 12 cycle PCR used a sample-barcoded 5' primer and a J-beta primer mix. A template-switch 5' adaptor carrying 12 random nucleotides introduced a unique molecular identifier onto each TCR beta cDNA molecule. Each sample yielded at least 3 million CDR3-containing paired-end reads. All of the RNA was converted into first-strand cDNA using the Mint cDNA synthesis kit, with a TRBC-specific oligonucleotide serving as the primer. Following uracil-DNA glycosylase treatment, all cDNA underwent a first 18-cycle PCR with the universal primers M1SS and BC2_uni_R. The original pipeline was this. Each sample was normalized by randomly selecting 1 million high-quality reads, each carrying a distinct molecular identifier. Reads sharing molecular identifiers were discarded rather than binned into consensus sequences. CDR3 identification, clonotype clustering and error correction used MiTCR with a Q25 quality threshold and the strictest error-elimination algorithm. A nonparametric unseen species model using Euler transformation provided a lower-bound estimate of total TCR beta diversity. In TCRdb, the public reads were trimmed at Q25 with fastp and aligned with MiXCR, with productive beta chains retained. CDR3 protein sequences are deduplicated, and each keeps its most common genes and DNA. Here the V and J calls rest on TCRdb's processing, not on the authors' analysis. For this sample there are 800,000 to 950,000 distinct CDR3 sequences; about 48% appear just once. The ten largest clonotypes hold 13% of the sample.

Donors were about 36 systemically healthy Caucasian individuals from Russia aged about 6 to 100 years. Each donor gave ten milliliters of peripheral blood, collected into EDTA-treated Vacutainer tubes. Ficoll-Paque density-gradient centrifugation was used to isolate PBMCs, with at least 6.5 million obtained per sample. Trizol reagent was used to extract total RNA from the PBMCs, yielding at least 5.5 micrograms per sample. The percentages of naive CD45RAhigh/CD27high T cells were determined by flow cytometry on a PBMC aliquot from every donor. This TCR derives from a man aged 25-45 years in good health. The sequencing sample was made of blood. The chain is made from TRBV7-2 and TRBJ2-3; 14 bases in the middle match TRBD2. The nucleotide sequence reads TGTGCCAGCAGCTTAGGTAGACTAGCGGGGGGGCGCACAGATACGCAGTATTTT. Its protein product is CASSLGRLAGGRTDTQYF. With all but the CDR3 taken from the reference TRBV7-2 and TRBJ2-3 genes, the full variable domain is: GAGVSQSPSNKVTEKGKDVELRCDPISGHTALYWYRQSLGQGLEFLIYFQGNSAPDKSGLPSDRFSAERTGGSVSTLTIQRTQQEDSAVYLCASSLGRLAGGRTDTQYFGPGTRLTVL.